These 19 T cell receptor beta chains were all obtained from the same sample, sequenced in a study of T cell therapy after organ transplantation. The time point here: 20-29 weeks after completion of therapy. The data were produced by immunoSEQ multiplex PCR, yet TCRdb's version contains in-frame clones alone and is incomplete. The sample yields 15,000 to 20,000 clones, over 75% seen once. Their recognized antigens are unknown. The source was CD8+ T cells from blood, collected after autologous CMV-specific T cell therapy. These receptors were collected from a human patient who had received a solid organ transplant and had CMV disease. The graft donor may have contributed some T cells.

The chain has TRBV4-1 and TRBJ2-2, with 8 bases that match TRBD2. The V gene's germline CDR1 is MGHRA and CDR2 YSYEKL. Losses at the gene ends were 4 bases for V and 4 bases for J; bases not matched to a gene: 5. The CDR3 sequence is 15 residues long. The CDR3 spells CASSLRTSLTGELFF. CDR3 nucleotide sequence: TGCGCCAGCAGCCTTCGGACTAGCCTCACCGGGGAGCTGTTTTTT.

CDR3 loop: CATRTRISNQPQHF. In DNA, the CDR3 is TGTGCCACCAGGACACGGATTAGCAATCAGCCCCAGCATTTT. The chain uses TRBV28 and TRBJ1-5; possibly TRBD1 for D (5 bases). CDR1 is MDHEN, CDR2 SYDVKM, per germline. The length of the CDR3 is 14 residues. Trimming took off 10 bases at V and 0 bases at J, with 13 bases between the two ends.

The table lists this clone with a count of one. The chain is built from TRBV27 and TRBJ1-1; D ambiguous. The ends were cut back, 2 bases at V and 5 bases at J, with 15 bases in the middle. This CDR3 is 15 amino acids long. Germline CDR1 is MNHEY and CDR2 is SMNVEV (reference sequence). CDR3 nucleotide sequence: TGTGCCAGCAGTTTAGCTTTTCTTTCGGGGACTGAAGCTTTCTTT. It yields the protein CASSLAFLSGTEAFF.

This chain uses TRBV7-9 with TRBJ1-1; the D gene is possibly TRBD1 (6 bases). The CDR3 is 15 residues long. Germline V gene sequence: CDR1 SEHNR, CDR2 FQNEAQ (reference sequence). Trimming took 5 bases from V and 5 from J, leaving 18 bases between them. The CDR3 loop reads CASSPLDGGQTEAFF. The CDR3 DNA is TGTGCCAGCAGCCCATTAGACGGGGGGCAAACTGAAGCTTTCTTT.

V gene TRBV7-2 combines with J gene TRBJ1-5; TRBD1 might be the D (6 bases). This CDR3 contains 14 residues. Trimming removed 5 bases at V and 4 bases at J, with 12 bases between. The germline V gene encodes CDR1 SGHTA and CDR2 FQGNSA. The CDR3 spells CASSPTGLNQPQHF. Written as DNA, the CDR3 is TGTGCCAGCAGCCCTACAGGGCTAAATCAGCCCCAGCATTTT.

This clone showed up just once. V usage is TRBV4-2 and J usage is TRBJ1-5, with D possibly matching TRBD1 (6 bases). This CDR3 contains 17 residues. V gave up 4 bases and J gave up 6 bases, with 22 bases separating them. Germline V gene data show CDR1 as LGHNA and CDR2 as YNFKEQ. The CDR3 DNA is TGTGCCAGCAGCCCCCTGGGAAGGGGGAGAAAAGGTCAGCCCCAGCATTTT. Translating gives CASSPLGRGRKGQPQHF.

The chain has TRBV6-4 and TRBJ2-1; TRBD1 or TRBD2 may be the D gene (5 bases each). In germline, CDR1 is MRHNA, CDR2 SNTAGT. Trimming shortened V by 3 bases and J by 2 bases, and 5 bases separated the two germline ends. The CDR3 sequence is 13 residues long. The CDR3 here is CASSEGAYNEQFF. CDR3 nucleotides: TGTGCCAGCAGTGAGGGGGCCTACAATGAGCAGTTCTTC.

The gene calls are TRBV4-1 and TRBJ1-1; no reliable D call. Germline lookup yields CDR1 MGHRA and CDR2 YSYEKL. V lost 4 bases to trimming and J lost 1 base, with 10 bases between them. This CDR3 has 14 amino acids. CDR3 sequence reads: CASSPGKGNTEAFF. CDR3 sequence (DNA): TGCGCCAGCAGCCCCGGGAAAGGGAACACTGAAGCTTTCTTT.

This chain uses TRBV6-5 with TRBJ2-7, with D maybe TRBD1 (5 bases). Germline CDR1 reads MNHEY; CDR2 reads SVGAGI. The CDR3 covers 14 residues. Trimming shortened V by 2 bases and J by 2 bases, and 10 bases separated the two germline ends. CDR3 nucleotide sequence: TGTGCCAGCAGTTACACAACAGGAGCCTACGAGCAGTACTTC. Amino acid sequence: CASSYTTGAYEQYF.

The chain uses TRBV19 and TRBJ1-1, with D perhaps matching TRBD1 (5 bases). V was cut by 5 bases and J by 4 bases, with 14 bases left in between. The CDR3 loop spans 14 amino acids. Germline V gene sequence: CDR1 LNHDA, CDR2 SQIVND (reference sequence). The CDR3 DNA reads as TGTGCCAGTAGTCCCCTCGGGGCGGCCACTGAAGCTTTCTTT. It encodes CASSPLGAATEAFF.

This clone is a singleton in its sample. V and J are TRBV7-8 and TRBJ2-1, with TRBD1 identical over 7 bases. From germline, CDR1 is SGHVS and CDR2 FQNEAQ. The CDR3 spans 16 residues. V gave up 4 bases and J gave up 1 base; unmatched junction bases: 7. The CDR3 nucleotides read TGTGCCAGCAGCTCCCTAGGGGGACAGTCCTACAATGAGCAGTTCTTC. This translates into CASSSLGGQSYNEQFF. Complete variable domain (other parts from reference TRBV7-8 and TRBJ2-1): GAGVSQSPRYKVAKRGQDVALRCDPISGHVSLFWYQQALGQGPEFLTYFQNEAQLDKSGLPSDRFFAERPEGSVSTLKIQRTQQEDSAVYLCASSSLGGQSYNEQFFGPGTRLTVL.

The chain has TRBV9 and TRBJ2-5; D not certain. This CDR3 is 14 amino acids long. The V end was cut by 4 bases, the J end by 4 bases, with 14 bases between. Germline CDR1 is SGDLS and CDR2 is YYNGEE. The CDR3 DNA is TGTGCCAGCAGCAGCTATCCATCAGGAGAGACCCAGTACTTC. It is translated as CASSSYPSGETQYF. The variable domain in full, with the rest retrieved from reference TRBV9 and TRBJ2-5, is DSGVTQTPKHLITATGQRVTLRCSPRSGDLSVYWYQQSLDQGLQFLIQYYNGEERAKGNILERFSAQQFPDLHSELNLSSLELGDSALYFCASSSYPSGETQYFGPGTRLLVL.

This chain uses TRBV27 with TRBJ2-3; D not resolved. V gave up 8 bases and J gave up 0 bases, with 6 bases separating them. Germline V gives CDR1 MNHEY, CDR2 SMNVEV (reference sequence). This CDR3 has 12 residues. CDR3 region: CASGFSTDTQYF. The CDR3 DNA follows: TGTGCCAGCGGCTTTAGCACAGATACGCAGTATTTT.

The chain uses TRBV6-5 and TRBJ1-1; tentatively, D is TRBD1 (5 bases). This CDR3 is 15 amino acids long. V dropped 5 bases and J dropped 1 base, with 14 bases sitting between them. Germline CDR1 is MNHEY and CDR2 is SVGAGI. CDR3 amino acids: CASSGLGTGNTEAFF. The DNA of the CDR3 is TGTGCCAGCAGTGGCCTCGGGACGGGGAACACTGAAGCTTTCTTT.

This clone came up a few times. The DNA of the CDR3 is TGTGCCTGGAGTGTCGGGGGTAGCACTGAAGCTTTCTTT. Translated: CAWSVGGSTEAFF. The chain has TRBV30 and TRBJ1-1; a possible D gene is TRBD1 (5 bases). The CDR3 is 13 amino acids. Trimming took 0 bases from V and 4 from J, leaving 9 bases between them. CDR1 GTSNPN and CDR2 SVGIG come from the germline V gene (reference sequence).

The chain recombines TRBV5-6 with TRBJ2-7; D is possibly TRBD2 (5 bases). CDR1 and CDR2 from the germline V gene are SGHDT and YYEEEE. V gave up 4 bases and J gave up 2 bases, with 7 bases separating them. The CDR3 is 12 residues long. The CDR3 region is CASSRGTYEQYF. CDR3 DNA: TGTGCCAGCAGCAGAGGGACCTACGAGCAGTACTTC.

The chain uses TRBV19 and TRBJ2-7, with TRBD2 identical over 12 bases. Trimming removed 5 bases from V and 2 bases from J; junction bases left unmatched: 4. Germline V gene sequence: CDR1 LNHDA, CDR2 SQIVND (reference sequence). The CDR3 spans 15 residues. This chain's CDR3 is CASSSTSGRTYEQYF. For the CDR3, the DNA is TGTGCCAGTAGTTCGACTAGCGGGAGAACCTACGAGCAGTACTTC.

The CDR3 DNA reads TGTGCCAGCAGCCAATACAGGACAGGGAACACCGGGGAGCTGTTTTTT. Its protein is CASSQYRTGNTGELFF. V gene TRBV7-6 combines with J gene TRBJ2-2; 7 bases are shared with TRBD1. The CDR3 is 16 residues long. Per the germline V gene, CDR1 is SGHVS and CDR2 is FNYEAQ. V lost 5 bases and J lost 1; bases outside the gene matches: 7.

The chain combines TRBV23-1 with TRBJ1-2, with D perhaps TRBD1 (6 bases). TRBV23-1 is annotated as an ORF whose role is uncertain. The CDR3 is made up of 15 amino acids. V gave up 0 bases and J gave up 4 bases, with 12 bases separating them. The DNA of the CDR3 is TGCGCCAGCAGTCAATCGCCGACAGGTGTCTATGGCTACACCTTC. It yields the protein CASSQSPTGVYGYTF.